The T cell receptor (beta chain) under discussion was sequenced for a study of T cells in localized non-small cell lung cancer. Points from the study as a whole: Longer survival (overall) was linked to higher T cell density in blood. The study detected a median approximately 54 of the top 100 tumor clones in adjacent lung.

V lost 6 bases to trimming and J lost 3 bases; unmatched junction nucleotides: 2. The CDR3 consists of 14 residues. Germline V gives CDR1 SGHTA, CDR2 FQGTGA. This clone was recorded a few times. The antigen is unknown. Libraries were prepared by immunoSEQ multiplex PCR; TCRdb keeps only in-frame clonotypes and omits some of them. This table holds roughly 35,000 clones, around 90% found once. The sequences come from peripheral blood, collected before any cancer treatment. The origin of this receptor is a woman aged 40-69 years with stage I lung adenocarcinoma. The V gene is TRBV7-3, the J gene TRBJ2-2; 9 nucleotides line up with TRBD2. CDR3 sequence reads: CASRASGDTGELFF. The CDR3, as DNA: TGTGCCAGCAGGGCTAGCGGGGACACCGGGGAGCTGTTTTTT. The complete variable domain, with remaining parts taken from reference TRBV7-3 and TRBJ2-2, reads GAGVSQTPSNKVTEKGKYVELRCDPISGHTALYWYRQSLGQGPEFLIYFQGTGAADDSGLPNDRFFAVRPEGSVSTLKIQRTERGDSAVYLCASRASGDTGELFFGEGSRLTVL.